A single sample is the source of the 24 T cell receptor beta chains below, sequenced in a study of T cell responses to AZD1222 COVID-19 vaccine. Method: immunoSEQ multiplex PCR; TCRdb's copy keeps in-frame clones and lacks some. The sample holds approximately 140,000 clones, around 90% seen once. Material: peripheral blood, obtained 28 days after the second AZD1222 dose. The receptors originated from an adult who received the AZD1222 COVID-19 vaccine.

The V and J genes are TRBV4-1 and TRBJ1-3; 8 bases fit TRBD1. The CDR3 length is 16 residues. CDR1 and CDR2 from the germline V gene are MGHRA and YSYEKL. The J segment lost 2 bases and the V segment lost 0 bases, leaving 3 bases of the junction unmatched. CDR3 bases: TGCGCCAGCAGCCAAGATCAGGGGGCGACTGGAAACACCATATATTTT. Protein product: CASSQDQGATGNTIYF.

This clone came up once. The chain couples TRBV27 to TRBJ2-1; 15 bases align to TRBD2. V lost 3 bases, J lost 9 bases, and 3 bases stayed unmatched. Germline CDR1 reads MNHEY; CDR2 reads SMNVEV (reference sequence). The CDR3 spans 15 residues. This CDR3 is CASSLGTSGRSEQFF. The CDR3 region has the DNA TGTGCCAGCAGTTTGGGGACTAGCGGGAGGAGTGAGCAGTTCTTC.

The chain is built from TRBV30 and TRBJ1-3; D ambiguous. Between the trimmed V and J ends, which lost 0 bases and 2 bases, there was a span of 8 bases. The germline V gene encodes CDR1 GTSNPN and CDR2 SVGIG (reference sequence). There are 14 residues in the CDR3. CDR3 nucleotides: TGTGCCTGGAGTGTATGGGGAACTGGAAACACCATATATTTT. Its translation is CAWSVWGTGNTIYF.

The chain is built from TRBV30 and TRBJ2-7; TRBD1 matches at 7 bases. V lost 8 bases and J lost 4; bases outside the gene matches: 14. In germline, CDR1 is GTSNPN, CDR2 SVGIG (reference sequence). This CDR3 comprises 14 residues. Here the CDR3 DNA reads TGTGCCGCCTGGGACAGCACTGGCCCTTACGAGCAGTACTTC. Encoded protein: CAAWDSTGPYEQYF.

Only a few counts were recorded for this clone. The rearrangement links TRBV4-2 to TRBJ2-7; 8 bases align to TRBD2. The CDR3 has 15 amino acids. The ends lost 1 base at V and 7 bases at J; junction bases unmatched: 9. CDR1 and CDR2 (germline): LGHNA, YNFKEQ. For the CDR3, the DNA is TGTGCCAGCAGCCAAGCTTCGGCCCTAGCGGGTGAGCAGTACTTC. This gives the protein CASSQASALAGEQYF.

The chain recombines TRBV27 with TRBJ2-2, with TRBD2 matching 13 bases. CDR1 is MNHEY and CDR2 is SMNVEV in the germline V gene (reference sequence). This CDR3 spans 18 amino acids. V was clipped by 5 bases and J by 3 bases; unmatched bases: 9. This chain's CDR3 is CASSPYTSGRADTGELFF. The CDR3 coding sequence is TGTGCCAGCAGTCCATACACTAGCGGGAGGGCCGACACCGGGGAGCTGTTTTTT.

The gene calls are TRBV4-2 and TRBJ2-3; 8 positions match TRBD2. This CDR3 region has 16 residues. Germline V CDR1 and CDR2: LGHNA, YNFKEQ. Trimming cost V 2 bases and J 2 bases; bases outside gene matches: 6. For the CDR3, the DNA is TGTGCCAGCAGCCAACTTCCGGGAGGGAACACAGATACGCAGTATTTT. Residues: CASSQLPGGNTDTQYF.

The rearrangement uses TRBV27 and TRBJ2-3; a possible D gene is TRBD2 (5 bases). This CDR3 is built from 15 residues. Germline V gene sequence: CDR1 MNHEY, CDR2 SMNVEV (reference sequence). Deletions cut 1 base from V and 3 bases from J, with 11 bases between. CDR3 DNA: TGTGCCAGCAGTTTATATGCACGGGGAACAGATACGCAGTATTTT. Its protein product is CASSLYARGTDTQYF.

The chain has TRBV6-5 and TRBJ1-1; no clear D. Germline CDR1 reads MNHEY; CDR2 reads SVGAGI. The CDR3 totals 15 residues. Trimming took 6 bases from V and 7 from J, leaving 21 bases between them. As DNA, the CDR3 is TGTGCCAGCAGCGACCGGGAGGAAGGAGCCGTTGAAGCTTTCTTT. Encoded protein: CASSDREEGAVEAFF.

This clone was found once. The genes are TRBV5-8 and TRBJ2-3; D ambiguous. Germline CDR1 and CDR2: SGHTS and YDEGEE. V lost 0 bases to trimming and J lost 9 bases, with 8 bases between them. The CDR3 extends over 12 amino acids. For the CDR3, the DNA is TGTGCCAGCAGCTTGGGGCTAGGGACGCAGTATTTT. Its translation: CASSLGLGTQYF.

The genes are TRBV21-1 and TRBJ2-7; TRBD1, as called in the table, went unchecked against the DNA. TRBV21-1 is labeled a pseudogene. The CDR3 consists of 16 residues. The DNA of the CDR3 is TGTGCCAGCAGCCCCAAAGGACAGCTCCCTCCTGGCGAGCAGTACTTC. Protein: CASSPKGQLPPGEQYF.

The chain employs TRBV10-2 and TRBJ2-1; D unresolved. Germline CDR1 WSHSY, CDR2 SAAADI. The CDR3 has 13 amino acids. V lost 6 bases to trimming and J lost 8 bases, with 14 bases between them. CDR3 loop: CASSPLDFHEQFF. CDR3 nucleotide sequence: TGCGCCAGCAGCCCGCTAGACTTCCATGAGCAGTTCTTC.

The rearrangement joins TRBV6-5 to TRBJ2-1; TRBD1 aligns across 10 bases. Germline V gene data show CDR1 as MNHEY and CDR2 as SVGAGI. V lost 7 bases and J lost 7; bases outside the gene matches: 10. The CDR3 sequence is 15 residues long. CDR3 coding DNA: TGTGCCAGCACCTCCCCCGACAGGGGGCGGAATGAGCAGTTCTTC. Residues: CASTSPDRGRNEQFF.

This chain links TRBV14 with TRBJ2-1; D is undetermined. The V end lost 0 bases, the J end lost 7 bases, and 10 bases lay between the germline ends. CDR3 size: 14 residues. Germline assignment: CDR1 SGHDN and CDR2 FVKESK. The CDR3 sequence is CASSQDPPKNEQFF. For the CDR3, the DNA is TGTGCCAGCAGCCAAGATCCCCCAAAGAATGAGCAGTTCTTC.

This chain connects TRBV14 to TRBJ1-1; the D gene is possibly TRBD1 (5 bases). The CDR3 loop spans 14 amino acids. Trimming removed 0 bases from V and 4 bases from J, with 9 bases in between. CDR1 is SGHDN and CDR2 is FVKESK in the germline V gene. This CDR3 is CASSQDVQGTEAFF. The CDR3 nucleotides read TGTGCCAGCAGCCAAGATGTCCAGGGCACTGAAGCTTTCTTT. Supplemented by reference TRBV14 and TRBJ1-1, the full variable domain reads EAGVTQFPSHSVIEKGQTVTLRCDPISGHDNLYWYRRVMGKEIKFLLHFVKESKQDESGMPNNRFLAERTGGTYSTLKVQPAELEDSGVYFCASSQDVQGTEAFFGQGTRLTVV.

The CDR3: CASSSGAISYNEQFF. The CDR3 bases are TGTGCCAGCAGTTCCGGGGCAATATCCTACAATGAGCAGTTCTTC. This sequence joins TRBV6-5 and TRBJ2-1; the D gene could be TRBD1 or TRBD2 (5 bases each). The CDR3 consists of 15 residues. From germline, CDR1 is MNHEY and CDR2 SVGAGI. The V and J ends lost 4 bases and 1 base respectively, with 11 bases between them.

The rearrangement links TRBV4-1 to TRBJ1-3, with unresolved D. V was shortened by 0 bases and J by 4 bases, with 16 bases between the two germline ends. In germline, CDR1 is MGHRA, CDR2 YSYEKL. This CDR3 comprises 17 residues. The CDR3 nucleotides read TGCGCCAGCAGCCAAGATAGCACCCCGAGGGCCGGAAACACCATATATTTT. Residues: CASSQDSTPRAGNTIYF.

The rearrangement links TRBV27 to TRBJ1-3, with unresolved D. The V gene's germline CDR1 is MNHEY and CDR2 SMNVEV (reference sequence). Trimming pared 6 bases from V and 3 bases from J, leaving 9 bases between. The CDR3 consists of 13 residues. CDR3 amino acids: CASSLRVGNTIYF. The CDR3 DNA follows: TGTGCCAGCAGCCTCCGGGTTGGAAACACCATATATTTT.

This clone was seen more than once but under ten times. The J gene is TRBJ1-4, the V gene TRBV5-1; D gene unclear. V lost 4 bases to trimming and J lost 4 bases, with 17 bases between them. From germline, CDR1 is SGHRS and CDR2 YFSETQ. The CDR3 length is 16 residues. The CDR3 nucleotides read TGCGCCAGCAGCGAGGAGGAGTCGAATCTTAATGAAAAACTGTTTTTT. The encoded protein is CASSEEESNLNEKLFF.

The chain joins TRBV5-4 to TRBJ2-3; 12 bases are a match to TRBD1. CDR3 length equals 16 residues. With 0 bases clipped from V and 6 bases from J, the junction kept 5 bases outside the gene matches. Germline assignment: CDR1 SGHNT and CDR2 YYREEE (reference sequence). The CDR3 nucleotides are TGTGCCAGCAGCTTGGGAGGGACAGGGGGCAGGGATACGCAGTATTTT. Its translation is CASSLGGTGGRDTQYF.

CDR3 region: CALDEAGGTGELFF. The CDR3 DNA follows: TGTGCCCTGGACGAGGCGGGAGGCACCGGGGAGCTGTTTTTT. The chain uses TRBV7-9 and TRBJ2-2; 8 nucleotides match TRBD2. The CDR3 has 14 residues. CDR1 and CDR2 from the germline V gene are SEHNR and FQNEAQ (reference sequence). V shed 11 bases, J shed 4 bases, and the junction held 9 bases outside the gene matches.

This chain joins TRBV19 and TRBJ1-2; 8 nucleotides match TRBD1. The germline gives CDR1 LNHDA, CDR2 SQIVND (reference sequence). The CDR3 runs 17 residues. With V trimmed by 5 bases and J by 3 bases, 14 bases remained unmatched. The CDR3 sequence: CASSATGTGVSHYGYTF. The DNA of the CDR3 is TGTGCCAGTAGTGCCACCGGGACAGGAGTCTCCCACTATGGCTACACCTTC. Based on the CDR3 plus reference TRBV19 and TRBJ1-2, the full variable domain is DGGITQSPKYLFRKEGQNVTLSCEQNLNHDAMYWYRQDPGQGLRLIYYSQIVNDFQKGDIAEGYSVSREKKESFPLTVTSAQKNPTAFYLCASSATGTGVSHYGYTFGSGTRLTVV.

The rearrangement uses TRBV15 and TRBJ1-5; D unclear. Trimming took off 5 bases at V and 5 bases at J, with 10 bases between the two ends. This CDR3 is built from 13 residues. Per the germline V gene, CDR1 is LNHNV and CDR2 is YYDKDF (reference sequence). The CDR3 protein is CATSLDGHQPQHF. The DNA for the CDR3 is TGTGCCACCAGCCTGGACGGACATCAGCCCCAGCATTTT.

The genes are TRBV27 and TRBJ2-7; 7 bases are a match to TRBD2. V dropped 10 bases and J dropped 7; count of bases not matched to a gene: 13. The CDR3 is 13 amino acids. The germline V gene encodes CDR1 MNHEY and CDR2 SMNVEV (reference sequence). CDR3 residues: CATRPGTTGEQYF. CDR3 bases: TGTGCCACCCGCCCCGGGACTACGGGGGAGCAGTACTTC.